This T cell receptor (beta chain) comes out of a study of blood T cell repertoires in COVID-19. Only in-frame clones appear in the TCRdb table, and some are missing; sequencing was by immunoSEQ multiplex PCR. The data contain 140,000 or so clones, 70% to 90% of them singletons. The CDR3 has 19 amino acids. Germline V lookup: CDR1 SGHDT, CDR2 YYEEEE. Trimming took 3 bases from V and 4 from J; bases not matched to a gene: 21. What the recovered Cohort 3 donors had was two negative PCRs, clearance, or symptom resolution. This TCR was recovered from a woman aged 40 to 50 who had recovered from COVID-19. The rearrangement links TRBV5-6 to TRBJ2-7; 8 bases fit TRBD2. Sequencing was carried out using PBMCs or T cells enriched from blood (not recorded which). The CDR3 protein is CASSWWGGGSGIKVYEQYF. CDR3 DNA: TGTGCCAGCAGCTGGTGGGGTGGGGGTAGCGGGATCAAGGTTTACGAGCAGTACTTC. Complete variable domain (other parts from reference TRBV5-6 and TRBJ2-7): DAGVTQSPTHLIKTRGQQVTLRCSPKSGHDTVSWYQQALGQGPQFIFQYYEEEERQRGNFPDRFSGHQFPNYSSELNVNALLLGDSALYLCASSWWGGGSGIKVYEQYFGPGTRLTVT.